Below, 26 T cell receptor beta chains from the same sample are listed, as sequenced in a study of memory CD4+ T cells and cytomegalovirus serostatus. The sort gate was single viable CD3+CD4+CD8-CD45RO+ cells for memory CD4+ T cells. Only in-frame clones appear in the TCRdb table, and some are missing; sequencing was by immunoSEQ multiplex PCR. The sample records about 27,000 clones, approximately 80% being singletons. The sequenced material came from memory CD4+ T cells from blood. Source of these receptors: an adult in good health and CMV-seronegative.

The chain carries TRBV6-1 and TRBJ2-7; 7 positions match TRBD1. This CDR3 region has 13 residues. Germline V gene sequence: CDR1 MNHNS, CDR2 SASEGT. V lost 5 bases and J lost 3; bases outside the gene matches: 4. This chain's CDR3 is CASSRDSLYEQYF. CDR3 nucleotides: TGTGCCAGCAGTCGGGACAGCCTCTACGAGCAGTACTTC.

This clone was detected once. The chain has TRBV5-1 and TRBJ1-5; D might be TRBD1 (6 bases). The CDR3 contains 14 residues. With 4 bases removed from V and 3 bases from J, the gap between germline ends came to 11 bases. Germline V CDR1 and CDR2: SGHRS, YFSETQ. CDR3 nucleotides: TGCGCCAGCAGCCCCGGGGACAACAATCAGCCCCAGCATTTT. Encoded protein: CASSPGDNNQPQHF.

The V gene is TRBV28, the J gene TRBJ2-1; D remains ambiguous. This CDR3 contains 15 residues. Trimming took 5 bases from V and 4 from J, leaving 15 bases between them. The germline CDR1 and CDR2 sequences are MDHEN and SYDVKM. The CDR3 reads CASSQPGAGYNEQFF. CDR3 DNA: TGTGCCAGCAGTCAACCCGGAGCTGGATACAATGAGCAGTTCTTC.

The chain employs TRBV6-5 and TRBJ1-5; D is unclear. This CDR3 spans 12 amino acids. The germline CDR1 and CDR2 sequences are MNHEY and SVGAGI. V was cut by 7 bases and J by 3 bases, with 7 bases left in between. The CDR3, as DNA: TGTGCCAGCAACCGACTCAATCAGCCCCAGCATTTT. Amino acids: CASNRLNQPQHF.

The J gene is TRBJ1-6, the V gene TRBV11-2; possibly TRBD1 for D (5 bases). Per germline, CDR1 SGHAT and CDR2 FQNNGV. The CDR3 has 17 residues. V lost 2 bases to trimming and J lost 4 bases, with 15 bases between them. The CDR3, as DNA: TGTGCCAGCAGCTTATCTAAGGGGAGAGGGTATAATTCACCCCTCCACTTT. Amino acids: CASSLSKGRGYNSPLHF.

This sequence joins TRBV11-2 and TRBJ2-7; D ambiguous. The V and J ends lost 5 bases and 5 bases respectively, with 13 bases between them. CDR1 and CDR2 (germline): SGHAT, FQNNGV. This CDR3 is built from 13 residues. CDR3 DNA sequence: TGTGCCAGCAGCCCAAGTCAGACCCACGAGCAGTACTTC. Translating gives CASSPSQTHEQYF.

The genes are TRBV7-9 and TRBJ2-3; a possible D gene is TRBD1 (6 bases). The germline V gene has CDR1 SEHNR and CDR2 FQNEAQ (reference sequence). The CDR3 sequence is 15 residues long. Trimming cost V 4 bases and J 3 bases, with 14 bases left between them. The CDR3 reads CASSSRGVGTDTQYF. DNA for the CDR3: TGTGCCAGCAGCTCCAGGGGAGTTGGGACAGATACGCAGTATTTT.

By share, this clone ranks as medium-sized. The chain employs TRBV10-3 and TRBJ1-1; 9 nucleotides line up with TRBD1. The CDR3 has 12 residues. Germline V lookup: CDR1 ENHRY, CDR2 SYGVKD. With 6 bases clipped from V and 8 bases from J, the junction kept 4 bases outside the gene matches. The CDR3 protein is CAISGTGSEAFF. The CDR3 DNA is TGTGCCATCAGCGGGACAGGGTCAGAAGCTTTCTTT.

The chain combines TRBV7-8 with TRBJ2-5; D perhaps matches TRBD1 (5 bases). The CDR3 contains 13 residues. Germline CDR1 is SGHVS and CDR2 is FQNEAQ. Trimming shortened V by 7 bases and J by 5 bases, and 14 bases separated the two germline ends. For the CDR3, the DNA is TGTGCCAGCAAGGGGAAGGGCCAGGAGACCCAGTACTTC. This codes for CASKGKGQETQYF.

V and J are TRBV6-1 and TRBJ2-7, with D tentatively TRBD2 (5 bases). The germline V gene encodes CDR1 MNHNS and CDR2 SASEGT. The CDR3 is made up of 15 amino acids. V shed 1 base and J shed 2 bases, with 12 bases lying between them. The CDR3 spells CASSEVQGRAYEQYF. In DNA form, the CDR3 reads TGTGCCAGCAGTGAAGTACAAGGGCGGGCCTACGAGCAGTACTTC.

The chain employs TRBV29-1 and TRBJ1-2; D is perhaps TRBD1 (6 bases). The germline V gene has CDR1 SQVTM and CDR2 ANQGSEA. V was clipped by 4 bases and J by 7 bases, with 13 bases between them. The CDR3 has 12 residues. The CDR3 sequence is CSVATGMGGYTF. Written as DNA, the CDR3 is TGCAGCGTTGCTACAGGGATGGGTGGCTACACCTTC.

The genes are TRBV29-1 and TRBJ1-4; 11 bases fit TRBD1. V gave up 7 bases and J gave up 7 bases; unmatched junction bases: 8. Germline CDR1 and CDR2: SQVTM and ANQGSEA. The CDR3 runs to 14 residues. CDR3 protein: CSAGGQGGSEKLFF. CDR3 nucleotides: TGCAGCGCGGGGGGACAGGGGGGAAGTGAAAAACTGTTTTTT.

The chain joins TRBV6-5 to TRBJ2-7; 8 nucleotides agree with TRBD1. Looked up from germline, CDR1 is MNHEY and CDR2 is SVGAGI. The ends lost 8 bases at V and 1 base at J; junction bases unmatched: 4. This CDR3 has 13 residues. For the CDR3, the DNA is TGTGCCAGCCGGACAGGGCAATCCTACGAGCAGTACTTC. Its translation: CASRTGQSYEQYF.

This clone has only a few counts. The V gene is TRBV7-8, the J gene TRBJ2-4; perhaps TRBD2 as D (6 bases). There are 16 residues in the CDR3. Between the trimmed V and J ends, which lost 5 bases and 5 bases, there was a span of 19 bases. Germline CDR1 reads SGHVS; CDR2 reads FQNEAQ. The DNA of the CDR3 is TGTGCCAGCAGCCCCACCCTAGCGAGCGTTGAAAACATTCAGTACTTC. It codes for CASSPTLASVENIQYF.

V and J are TRBV11-3 and TRBJ2-3, with a possible D match to TRBD1 (6 bases). Trimming left V 5 bases short and J 0 bases short, with 12 bases between. The CDR3 is 15 residues long. Germline CDR1 reads SGHNT; CDR2 reads YENEEA. The CDR3 sequence: CASSPQGLSTDTQYF. The CDR3 nucleotides are TGTGCCAGCAGCCCACAGGGATTAAGCACAGATACGCAGTATTTT.

V usage is TRBV15 and J usage is TRBJ1-4; 8 nucleotides align to TRBD1. Per the germline V gene, CDR1 is LNHNV and CDR2 is YYDKDF (reference sequence). The CDR3 spans 15 residues. Trimming at V came to 9 bases and at J to 7 bases, leaving 13 bases not matched to a gene. CDR3 loop: CATEVIGQGSEKLFF. In DNA form, the CDR3 reads TGTGCCACAGAGGTGATTGGACAGGGTAGTGAAAAACTGTTTTTT.

In this sample, this clone turned up once. The CDR3: CASYRGPSGNTIYF. CDR3 nucleotides: TGTGCCAGCTACAGGGGTCCCTCTGGAAACACCATATATTTT. The rearrangement uses TRBV6-5 and TRBJ1-3; 7 bases map to TRBD1. Germline CDR1 is MNHEY and CDR2 is SVGAGI. CDR3 length: 14 residues. Trimming removed 8 bases from V and 0 bases from J; junction bases left unmatched: 4.

The chain's CDR3 is CASSPFSQGQETQYF. CDR3 bases: TGTGCCAGCTCACCATTCTCACAGGGACAAGAGACCCAGTACTTC. The chain joins TRBV18 to TRBJ2-5; tentative D call: TRBD1 (6 bases). Trimming stripped 2 bases from V and 2 bases from J, with 12 bases between. Germline V gene data show CDR1 as KGHSH and CDR2 as LQKENI. This CDR3 spans 15 amino acids.

This chain links TRBV4-1 with TRBJ2-3; D remains ambiguous. The V gene's germline CDR1 is MGHRA and CDR2 YSYEKL. This CDR3 has 13 amino acids. Trimming left V 1 base short and J 2 bases short, with 4 bases between. The CDR3 nucleotides read TGCGCCAGCAGCCAAGTTAACACAGATACGCAGTATTTT. Its translation is CASSQVNTDTQYF.

The V gene is TRBV5-4, the J gene TRBJ2-1; D may correspond to TRBD1 or TRBD2 (5 bases each). V was cut by 4 bases and J by 2 bases, with 19 bases left in between. The CDR3 has 17 amino acids. The germline gives CDR1 SGHNT, CDR2 YYREEE (reference sequence). CDR3 sequence reads: CASSGEWGTATYNEQFF. The CDR3 DNA reads TGTGCCAGCAGCGGAGAATGGGGGACGGCCACCTACAATGAGCAGTTCTTC.

This chain uses TRBV28 with TRBJ2-7; tentative D call: TRBD1 (5 bases). This CDR3 contains 15 residues. Trimming removed 6 bases from V and 0 bases from J, with 15 bases in between. Per germline, CDR1 MDHEN and CDR2 SYDVKM. CDR3 in amino acids: CASSSQGHSSYEQYF. The CDR3 DNA is TGTGCCAGCAGCTCCCAAGGACACAGCTCCTACGAGCAGTACTTC.

The chain couples TRBV7-2 to TRBJ1-2; weak D call: TRBD1 (6 bases). V gave up 1 base and J gave up 7 bases, with 13 bases separating them. CDR3 length: 14 amino acids. Germline CDR1 is SGHTA and CDR2 is FQGNSA. DNA for the CDR3: TGTGCCAGCAGCTTAGACGGACAGAAGCGTGGCTACACCTTC. This encodes CASSLDGQKRGYTF.

The chain combines TRBV6-5 with TRBJ1-2; D unclear. This CDR3 is 14 amino acids long. Germline assignment: CDR1 MNHEY and CDR2 SVGAGI. V was pared by 3 bases and J by 3 bases, with 11 bases between. CDR3 region: CASSYKPDYYGYTF. The CDR3 coding sequence is TGTGCCAGCAGTTATAAACCGGATTACTATGGCTACACCTTC.

In its sample, this clone was seen a few times. The gene calls are TRBV7-9 and TRBJ1-6; weak D call: TRBD1 (6 bases). The CDR3 runs 14 residues. The germline V gene has CDR1 SEHNR and CDR2 FQNEAQ (reference sequence). Trimming stripped 3 bases from V and 9 bases from J, with 12 bases between. The CDR3 is CASSLTQGASPLHF. DNA for the CDR3: TGTGCCAGCAGCTTGACACAGGGCGCTTCACCCCTCCACTTT.

This clone was detected once. The rearrangement links TRBV28 to TRBJ2-3, with 8 bases identical to TRBD2. V dropped 7 bases and J dropped 0; count of bases not matched to a gene: 3. This CDR3 contains 14 residues. CDR1 MDHEN and CDR2 SYDVKM come from the germline V gene. The CDR3 bases are TGTGCCAGCATCTCGGGGGGGAGCACAGATACGCAGTATTTT. This codes for CASISGGSTDTQYF. The entire variable domain, with the rest obtained from reference TRBV28 and TRBJ2-3, is as follows: DVKVTQSSRYLVKRTGEKVFLECVQDMDHENMFWYRQDPGLGLRLIYFSYDVKMKEKGDIPEGYSVSREKKERFSLILESASTNQTSMYLCASISGGSTDTQYFGPGTRLTVL.

The chain is built from TRBV7-9 and TRBJ1-1, with TRBD1 as a possible D gene (5 bases). Germline V CDR1 and CDR2: SEHNR, FQNEAQ (reference sequence). There are 12 residues in the CDR3. The ends were cut back, 5 bases at V and 1 base at J, with 5 bases in the middle. In DNA form, the CDR3 reads TGTGCCAGCAGCGGACAGAACACTGAAGCTTTCTTT. It is translated as CASSGQNTEAFF.